This record covers a single TCR beta chain. The antigen is undetermined. This record belongs to a study of shared clonotypes between healthy human individuals. Study-level results: The four-donor shared clonotypes exceeded non-shared clonotypes in generation probability, with non-shared ones scoring lower. Since donors were few, the genetic and exposure-history diversity represented was limited. Naive subsets generally had larger estimated richness than memory subsets.

Here immunoSEQ multiplex PCR was the method, and the copy in TCRdb shows in-frame clones only, minus some. Of some 2.1 million clones listed, roughly 94% are singletons. Only CD45RO-negative cells positively selected for CCR7 counted as naive CD8 cells, so terminally differentiated effector memory CD45RA+ cells were excluded. The study drew its donors from healthy HIV-negative adults without recent acute infections or vaccinations. Source material: naive CD8+ T cells sorted from blood. The sequence derives from a man aged 18 to 29 in good health.

CDR3 bases: TGTGCCAGTAGCCTCCTTGGGACACGTGGAAACACCATATATTTT. Protein: CASSLLGTRGNTIYF. The rearrangement joins TRBV19 to TRBJ1-3; TRBD1 might be the D (6 bases). The CDR3 runs 15 residues. Germline-derived CDR1 and CDR2 are LNHDA and SQIVND (reference sequence). V was shortened by 6 bases and J by 3 bases, with 15 bases between the two germline ends.